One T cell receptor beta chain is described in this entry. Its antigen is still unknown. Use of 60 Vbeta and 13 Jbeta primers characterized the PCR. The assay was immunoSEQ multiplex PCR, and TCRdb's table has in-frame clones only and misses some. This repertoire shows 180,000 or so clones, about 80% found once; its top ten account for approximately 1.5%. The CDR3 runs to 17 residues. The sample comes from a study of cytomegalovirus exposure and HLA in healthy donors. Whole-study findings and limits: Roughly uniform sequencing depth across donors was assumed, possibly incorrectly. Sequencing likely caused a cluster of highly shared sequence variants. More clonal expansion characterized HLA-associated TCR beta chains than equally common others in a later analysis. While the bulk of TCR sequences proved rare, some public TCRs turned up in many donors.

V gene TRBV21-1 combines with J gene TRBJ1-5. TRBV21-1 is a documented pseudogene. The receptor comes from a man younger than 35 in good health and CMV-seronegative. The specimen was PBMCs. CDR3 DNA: TGTGCCAGCAGCGACAGGCTCGGGGGGCATAGCAATCAGCCCCAGCATTTT. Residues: CASSDRLGGHSNQPQHF.